The clone carrying this T cell receptor beta chain appeared a single time. The data were taken from a study of blood T cell repertoires in COVID-19. Across the study: There were acute and convalescent COVID-19 samples, and they came from the United States, Italy and Spain. In each case, the material was cDNA or gDNA derived from T cells, B-cell-depleted T cells, or PBMCs.

Source study methods: From reference gene primer amplification, estimates of nucleated cell counts were derived. Measured with immunoSEQ multiplex PCR; TCRdb has only the in-frame clones, and not every one. D and trimming come from the DNA, and the V and J calls and clone size come from that table. The sample shows 250,000 to 350,000 clones, approximately 90% of them seen only once. Looked up from germline, CDR1 is MDHEN and CDR2 is SYDVKM. The V gene end was trimmed by 5 bases and the J gene end by 2 bases; junction bases not matched to a gene: 2. The CDR3 is made up of 13 amino acids. The rearrangement links TRBV28 to TRBJ1-2, with 7 bases lining up with TRBD1. The sample was peripheral blood. The sequence derives from a woman between 25 and 40 years old with active or convalescent COVID-19. DNA of the CDR3: TGTGCCAGCAGTACGGGACAGAACTATGGCTACACCTTC. Its protein is CASSTGQNYGYTF.